The present T cell receptor beta chain was sequenced within a study of cytomegalovirus exposure and HLA in healthy donors. Study as a whole: HLA-typed donors contributed some 87 million unique TCRs, which were held in an early data release.

With regard to this clone: Its antigen is as yet unknown.

PCR primers comprised 60 Vbeta and 13 Jbeta primers. Sequenced by immunoSEQ multiplex PCR; TCRdb stores in-frame clones only, minus some. Here the sample spans over 250,000 clones, around 66% being singletons. Study-level results: Within an earlier analysis, most TCR beta V segments proved productive either about 90% or about 30% of the time. Altogether, 150 to 200 TCR beta chains were recorded as cytomegalovirus-associated.

The CDR3 runs to 18 residues. With 5 bases clipped from V and 0 bases from J, the junction kept 9 bases outside the gene matches. Germline V CDR1 and CDR2: PRHDT, FYEKMQ (reference sequence). The source is a female donor in good health and CMV-seronegative. Sequences were obtained from PBMCs. The chain is built from TRBV13 and TRBJ2-6; 8 bases are shared with TRBD2. In DNA form, the CDR3 reads TGTGCCAGCAGCCCGGTGACTAGCGCTAACTCTGGGGCCAACGTCCTGACTTTC. Residues: CASSPVTSANSGANVLTF.